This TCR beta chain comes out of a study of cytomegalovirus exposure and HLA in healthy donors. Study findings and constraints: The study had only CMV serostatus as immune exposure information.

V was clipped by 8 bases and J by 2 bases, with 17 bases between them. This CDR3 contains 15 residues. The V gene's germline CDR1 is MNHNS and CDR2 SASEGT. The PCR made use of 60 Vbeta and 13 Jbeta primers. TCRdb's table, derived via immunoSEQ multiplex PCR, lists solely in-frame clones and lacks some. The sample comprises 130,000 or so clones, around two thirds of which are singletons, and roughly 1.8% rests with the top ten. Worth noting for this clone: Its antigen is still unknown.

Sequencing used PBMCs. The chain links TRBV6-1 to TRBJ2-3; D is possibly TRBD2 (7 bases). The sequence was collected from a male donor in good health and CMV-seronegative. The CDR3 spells CASGVGAGVTDTQYF. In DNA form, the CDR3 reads TGTGCCAGCGGGGTGGGGGCGGGGGTCACAGATACGCAGTATTTT.